The 23 T cell receptor beta chains listed next were all sequenced from one sample in a study of blood T cell repertoires in COVID-19. Only in-frame clones appear in the TCRdb table, and some are missing; sequencing was by immunoSEQ multiplex PCR. The table shows 250,000 to 300,000 clones, with 87% occurring only once. Sequenced input: peripheral blood. Every receptor here comes from a woman between 50 and 59 years old who had recovered from COVID-19.

In its sample, this clone was seen once. The CDR3 is CASSRLWREGGGTDTQYF. In DNA form, the CDR3 reads TGTGCCAGCAGCCGGCTGTGGCGGGAGGGAGGGGGCACAGATACGCAGTATTTT. V and J are TRBV6-2 or TRBV6-3 and TRBJ2-3; 9 nucleotides line up with TRBD2. The germline V gene has CDR1 MNHEY and CDR2 SVGEGT. J lost 1 base, V lost 6 bases, and 14 bases had no gene match. The CDR3 totals 18 residues.

The chain links TRBV5-1 to TRBJ1-1; no definite D call. This CDR3 is 14 amino acids long. V shed 4 bases and J shed 0 bases, with 10 bases lying between them. Germline V gives CDR1 SGHRS, CDR2 YFSETQ. The DNA for the CDR3 is TGCGCCAGCAGCCCCGCCCAGATGAACACTGAAGCTTTCTTT. Translation gives CASSPAQMNTEAFF.

In regard to this clone: Different DNA sequences within this sample yield the same CDR3. This rearrangement joins TRBV19 to TRBJ2-7, with D possibly being TRBD1 (6 bases). In germline, CDR1 is LNHDA, CDR2 SQIVND (reference sequence). This CDR3 has 13 amino acids. V was pared by 4 bases and J by 4 bases, with 11 bases between. The CDR3 reads CASSTGTRYEQYF. The DNA of the CDR3 is TGTGCCAGTAGTACTGGGACACGATACGAGCAGTACTTC.

This clone was observed a few times. The V and J genes are TRBV10-3 and TRBJ1-1; 10 bases line up with TRBD1. This CDR3 has 13 residues. J was trimmed by 3 bases and V by 6 bases; bases with no gene match: 1. Germline assignment: CDR1 ENHRY and CDR2 SYGVKD. The CDR3 is CAIRGTGDTEAFF. CDR3 in DNA: TGTGCCATCAGAGGGACAGGGGACACTGAAGCTTTCTTT.

The chain couples TRBV6-2 or TRBV6-3 to TRBJ2-2, with a tentative D call TRBD1 (6 bases). Germline values: CDR1 MNHEY, CDR2 SVGEGT. Trimming pared 6 bases from V and 6 bases from J, leaving 14 bases between. The CDR3 has 14 amino acids. In DNA, the CDR3 is TGTGCCAGCAGCTTTTCAGGGGTATCCGGGGAGCTGTTTTTT. The encoded protein is CASSFSGVSGELFF.

The V and J genes are TRBV4-2 and TRBJ1-4; D remains ambiguous. This CDR3 region has 16 residues. Between the trimmed V and J ends, which lost 0 bases and 5 bases, there was a span of 13 bases. The germline CDR1 and CDR2 sequences are LGHNA and YNFKEQ. CDR3 bases: TGTGCCAGCAGCCAAGAGGGCAGGCCCCTAAATGAAAAACTGTTTTTT. Amino acids: CASSQEGRPLNEKLFF.

In DNA, the CDR3 is TGTGCCAGCAGTAAGTCGAGAGACGAGGTCTATGGCTACACCTTC. Protein sequence: CASSKSRDEVYGYTF. J is TRBJ1-2 and V is TRBV5-5; D uncertain. Trimming took 5 bases from V and 4 from J, leaving 18 bases between them. Looked up from germline, CDR1 is SGHKS and CDR2 is YYEKEE (reference sequence). This CDR3 has 15 residues.

J is TRBJ2-1 and V is TRBV5-5; 9 nucleotides line up with TRBD2. The CDR3 is made up of 15 amino acids. V trimming: 1 base; J trimming: 9 bases; junction bases outside the gene matches: 8. Germline CDR1 SGHKS, CDR2 YYEKEE (reference sequence). The CDR3 loop is CASSLSGGGAFEQFF. The CDR3 DNA reads as TGTGCCAGCAGCTTGAGTGGCGGGGGGGCCTTTGAGCAGTTCTTC.

In its sample, this clone was seen once. The chain carries TRBV14 and TRBJ1-3, with 8 positions matching TRBD1. The trim removed 6 bases at V and 0 bases at J, leaving 4 bases unmatched. Germline V gene lookup returns CDR1 SGHDN and CDR2 FVKESK. There are 15 residues in the CDR3. The CDR3 bases are TGTGCCAGCAGAGACAGGGGATTCTCTGGAAACACCATATATTTT. Its protein is CASRDRGFSGNTIYF.

The rearrangement uses TRBV7-9 and TRBJ1-1, with D perhaps matching TRBD1 (6 bases). Trimming removed 4 bases from V and 7 bases from J, with 7 bases in between. The CDR3 is 11 residues long. Germline lookup yields CDR1 SEHNR and CDR2 FQNEAQ (reference sequence). The CDR3 spells CASSWGLEAFF. The CDR3 DNA sequence: TGTGCCAGCAGCTGGGGGCTTGAAGCTTTCTTT.

The CDR3 is CASSRGLGLGAETQYF. The CDR3 coding sequence is TGCGCCAGCAGCCGGGGATTGGGATTGGGGGCGGAGACCCAGTACTTC. J is TRBJ2-5 and V is TRBV5-1; the D gene is possibly TRBD1 (6 bases). This CDR3 is 16 amino acids long. V dropped 4 bases and J dropped 5 bases, with 21 bases sitting between them. Germline CDR1 and CDR2: SGHRS and YFSETQ.

The CDR3 DNA follows: TGTGCCAGCAGCGTAGATCAGCGGGAGGCCCTCCGGGAGCAGTTCTTC. Translation: CASSVDQREALREQFF. V and J are TRBV9 and TRBJ2-1; 9 bases are shared with TRBD2. Germline CDR1 reads SGDLS; CDR2 reads YYNGEE. The CDR3 length is 16 residues. V dropped 0 bases and J dropped 10; count of bases not matched to a gene: 11.

This chain connects TRBV18 to TRBJ1-1, with unresolved D. Trimming stripped 4 bases from V and 5 bases from J, with 17 bases between. The CDR3 totals 15 residues. The germline V gene encodes CDR1 KGHSH and CDR2 LQKENI. CDR3 residues: CASSRLEPRSTEAFF. CDR3 nucleotides: TGTGCCAGCTCACGACTCGAACCCCGAAGTACTGAAGCTTTCTTT.

The chain joins TRBV18 to TRBJ2-3; 10 bases line up with TRBD1. The junction had 4 bases not matched to a gene; V was cut back by 5 bases and J by 5 bases. Germline values: CDR1 KGHSH, CDR2 LQKENI. The CDR3 covers 14 residues. The CDR3 reads CASSKGTGEDTQYF. CDR3 sequence (DNA): TGTGCCAGCTCAAAAGGGACAGGGGAAGATACGCAGTATTTT.

This chain uses TRBV5-4 with TRBJ2-1; a weak D match, TRBD1 (6 bases). V lost 0 bases, J lost 9 bases, and 16 bases lay in between. The CDR3 length is 15 residues. CDR1 is SGHNT, CDR2 YYREEE, per germline (reference sequence). The CDR3 DNA is TGTGCCAGCAGCTTGGAATCCAGGGGAAAGGGTGAGCAGTTCTTC. Encoded protein: CASSLESRGKGEQFF.

The gene calls are TRBV6-6 and TRBJ2-7; D is possibly TRBD2 (7 bases). This CDR3 is 15 amino acids long. The ends were cut back, 7 bases at V and 2 bases at J, with 18 bases in the middle. Germline V lookup: CDR1 MNHNY, CDR2 SVGAGI (reference sequence). Here the CDR3 DNA reads TGTGCCAGCATCCCCTTCGGGGGGCAAACCTACGAGCAGTACTTC. Translation: CASIPFGGQTYEQYF.

The chain links TRBV4-1 to TRBJ1-5, with 10 bases aligning to TRBD1. Germline V gene data show CDR1 as MGHRA and CDR2 as YSYEKL. V trimming: 3 bases; J trimming: 6 bases; junction bases outside the gene matches: 5. This CDR3 has 15 residues. CDR3 nucleotide sequence: TGCGCCAGCAGCCAGGGACAGGGGTTCAGTCAGCCCCAGCATTTT. Its protein product is CASSQGQGFSQPQHF.

The chain couples TRBV4-2 to TRBJ1-1; D ambiguous. V was trimmed by 1 base and J by 5 bases, leaving 8 bases between them. Germline V gene lookup returns CDR1 LGHNA and CDR2 YNFKEQ. This CDR3 has 13 residues. CDR3 nucleotide sequence: TGTGCCAGCAGCCAAGTCCGAGTGACTGAAGCTTTCTTT. It is translated as CASSQVRVTEAFF.

The chain recombines TRBV9 with TRBJ1-2, with TRBD1 as a possible D gene (6 bases). V shed 0 bases and J shed 10 bases, with 16 bases lying between them. Germline CDR1 and CDR2: SGDLS and YYNGEE. The CDR3 contains 14 residues. CDR3 protein: CASSVGVPAGAYTF. As DNA, the CDR3 is TGTGCCAGCAGCGTAGGGGTCCCTGCGGGGGCCTACACCTTC.

In nucleotides, the CDR3 is TGTGCCAGCAGCTATCGGGGAAATGAGCAGTTCTTC. Protein sequence: CASSYRGNEQFF. This chain links TRBV27 with TRBJ2-1, with a tentative D call TRBD2 (5 bases). There are 12 residues in the CDR3. V was pared by 6 bases and J by 7 bases, with 10 bases between. Per germline, CDR1 MNHEY and CDR2 SMNVEV (reference sequence).

The chain employs TRBV27 and TRBJ2-7; 9 nucleotides match TRBD1. V gave up 5 bases and J gave up 4 bases; unmatched junction bases: 6. This CDR3 region has 14 residues. Germline loops: CDR1 MNHEY, CDR2 SMNVEV (reference sequence). DNA of the CDR3: TGTGCCAGCAGTCCCGGGACAGGGCAGTACGAGCAGTACTTC. The encoded protein is CASSPGTGQYEQYF.

The gene calls are TRBV15 and TRBJ1-5; D not resolved. This CDR3 has 13 amino acids. Looked up from germline, CDR1 is LNHNV and CDR2 is YYDKDF (reference sequence). Between the trimmed V and J ends, which lost 10 bases and 3 bases, there was a span of 13 bases. CDR3 amino acids: CASRAGLNQPQHF. In DNA, the CDR3 is TGTGCCAGCAGAGCGGGCCTCAATCAGCCCCAGCATTTT.

CDR3 loop: CASSLGGLPAYNEQFF. The CDR3 DNA reads as TGTGCCAGCAGCCTGGGGGGTCTCCCCGCCTACAATGAGCAGTTCTTC. This rearrangement joins TRBV11-3 to TRBJ2-1; D is possibly TRBD2 (6 bases). The V end lost 5 bases, the J end lost 2 bases, and 16 bases lay between the germline ends. CDR3 size: 16 residues. The germline gives CDR1 SGHNT, CDR2 YENEEA.